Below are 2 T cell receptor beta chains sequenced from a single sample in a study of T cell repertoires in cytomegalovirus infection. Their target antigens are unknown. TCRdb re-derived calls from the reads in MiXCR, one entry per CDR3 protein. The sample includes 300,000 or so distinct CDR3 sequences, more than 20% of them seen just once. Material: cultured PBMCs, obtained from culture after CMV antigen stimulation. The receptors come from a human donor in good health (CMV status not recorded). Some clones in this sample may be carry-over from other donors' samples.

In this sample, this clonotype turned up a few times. CDR3 residues: CATSRGRRQQETQYF. DNA of the CDR3: TGTGCCACCAGCAGAGGCCGGCGGCAACAAGAGACCCAGTACTTC. The chain employs TRBV15 and TRBJ2-5; D is undetermined. This CDR3 has 15 amino acids. Trimming took off 1 base at V and 2 bases at J, with 11 bases between the two ends. In germline, CDR1 is LNHNV, CDR2 YYDKDF (reference sequence).

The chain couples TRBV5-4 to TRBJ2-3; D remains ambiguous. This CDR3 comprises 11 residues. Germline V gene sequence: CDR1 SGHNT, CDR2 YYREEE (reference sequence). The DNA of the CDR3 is TGTGCGATCCAGAGCACAGATACGCAGTATTTT. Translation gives CAIQSTDTQYF.